This T cell receptor (beta chain) was profiled in a study of shared clonotypes between healthy human individuals. The data were produced by immunoSEQ multiplex PCR, yet TCRdb's version contains in-frame clones alone and is incomplete. The sample has approximately 720,000 clones; just over 90% are singletons. Germline V gene lookup returns CDR1 MNHEY and CDR2 SMNVEV (reference sequence). With 1 base clipped from V and 1 base from J, the junction kept 7 bases outside the gene matches. The length of the CDR3 is 17 residues. Positive CCR7 selection of CD45RO-negative cells yielded the naive CD8 cells, and terminally differentiated effector memory CD45RA+ cells were excluded.

The clonotype comes from a young man in good health. The sample comprised naive CD8+ T cells sorted from blood. The chain is built from TRBV27 and TRBJ2-7, with 10 bases identical to TRBD1. CDR3 DNA: TGTGCCAGCAGTTTATACTTCGGACAGGGGGAATCCTACGAGCAGTACTTC. It specifies CASSLYFGQGESYEQYF.